Listed below are T cell receptor beta chains from one sample, sequenced in a study of post-analysis software for immune sequencing data. TCRdb independently ran MiXCR on the PCR reads; one entry per CDR3 protein. The sample lists around 160,000 distinct CDR3 sequences, under 40% occurring once. This specimen was blood, taken after autologous hematopoietic stem cell transplantation. The receptor set was obtained from a girl between 5 and 17 years old with multiple sclerosis. CDR3s leave out the opening cysteine and the closing phenylalanine or tryptophan. Only some rows state a clone size, as once, few, many or a class for expanded clones.

cdr3_length,j_call,v_call,clone_size,cdr3_aa
14,TRBJ2-2,TRBV5-1,NA,ASSSEPGLDGGELF
11,TRBJ1-6,TRBV13,NA,ASSPTRNSPLH
15,TRBJ2-1,TRBV5-6,NA,ASSLENRFTLNNEQF
10,TRBJ1-2,TRBV29-1,NA,SVEVGGGGYT
12,TRBJ1-6,TRBV12-3/TRBV12-4,few,ASSPDRVDSPLH
11,TRBJ2-3,TRBV29-1,NA,SGSGRVTDTQY
14,TRBJ1-3,TRBV3-1,NA,ASSQADRPSGNTIY
13,TRBJ1-2,TRBV3-1,NA,ASSQGRDRDYGYT
15,TRBJ2-3,TRBV21-1,NA,ASSKLSTGGNADTQY
15,TRBJ1-5,TRBV15,NA,ATSGQQGSRGNQPQH
13,TRBJ1-2,TRBV12-3/TRBV12-4,NA,ASSLFAAQLYGYT
18,TRBJ2-3,TRBV20-1,many,SAPGSGLAGVWDGTDTQY
12,TRBJ2-7,TRBV27,many,ASSFQGEGNEQY
13,TRBJ1-6,TRBV12-3/TRBV12-4,NA,ASSFGPTFNSPLH
13,TRBJ2-7,TRBV19,NA,ASSSTGAKTYERY
12,TRBJ2-3,TRBV20-1,NA,SAPDRASSDTQY
11,TRBJ2-3,TRBV29-1,few,SVGGRGTDTQY
10,TRBJ2-3,TRBV7-2,NA,ASSPDGSTQY
15,TRBJ2-7,TRBV18,few,ASSPNPGLARTYEQY
15,TRBJ1-2,TRBV7-9,NA,ASSLALRGRNDPGYT
13,TRBJ2-5,TRBV5-1,many,ASSLAGTEKETQY
13,TRBJ2-3,TRBV7-3,NA,ASSPEGSSTDTQY
13,TRBJ2-3,TRBV9,NA,TSSVVGLAGDTQY
16,NA,TRBV7-8,few,ASSLGTVARPPPYEQY
13,TRBJ2-1,TRBV12-3/TRBV12-4,NA,ASRAGLAQGDEQF
14,TRBJ2-3,TRBV6-1,NA,ASSRPGPPGADTQY
12,TRBJ2-3,TRBV7-2,NA,ASSAGPRGDTQY
14,TRBJ1-5,TRBV28,NA,ASRPFRVASNQPQH